The 15 T cell receptor beta chains below were found in one sample sequenced in a study of CD8+ T cells in alopecia areata. Sequencing templates came from extracted RNA that was reverse transcribed into cDNA. Only in-frame clones appear in the TCRdb table, and some are missing; sequencing was by immunoSEQ multiplex PCR. Of 110,000 to 150,000 clones listed, approximately 51% are singletons. Material: CD4+ T cells sorted from blood, obtained at week 0. These receptors all stem from a human donor with alopecia areata.

This clone was seen at least ten times. The chain combines TRBV7-2 with TRBJ2-1; D not certain. CDR1 SGHTA and CDR2 FQGNSA come from the germline V gene. V lost 6 bases and J lost 0, with 15 bases in between. CDR3 length: 16 residues. CDR3 region: CASSPMRSLSYNEQFF. CDR3 coding DNA: TGTGCCAGCAGTCCCATGCGCAGCCTCTCCTACAATGAGCAGTTCTTC.

The chain recombines TRBV29-1 with TRBJ2-1; D not resolved. The V end lost 3 bases, the J end lost 8 bases, and 11 bases lay between the germline ends. CDR3 size: 12 residues. Germline-derived CDR1 and CDR2 are SQVTM and ANQGSEA. In DNA form, the CDR3 reads TGCAGCGTTGAGATCGGCGTACATGAGCAGTTCTTC. It yields the protein CSVEIGVHEQFF.

This clone was found a few times. V usage is TRBV4-1 and J usage is TRBJ2-2; 9 nucleotides line up with TRBD1. V dropped 4 bases and J dropped 6; count of bases not matched to a gene: 6. Looked up from germline, CDR1 is MGHRA and CDR2 is YSYEKL. The CDR3 length is 15 residues. The CDR3 DNA reads as TGCGCCAGCAGCCCCCCGGGACAGGGTGCCGGGGAGCTGTTTTTT. It codes for CASSPPGQGAGELFF.

V is TRBV30 and J is TRBJ2-7; 8 bases map to TRBD1. CDR3 size: 13 residues. V was pared by 4 bases and J by 2 bases, with 4 bases of the junction left unmatched. CDR1 is GTSNPN, CDR2 SVGIG, per germline (reference sequence). CDR3 residues: CAWNPGQAYEQYF. CDR3 DNA: TGTGCCTGGAATCCGGGACAGGCCTACGAGCAGTACTTC.

The chain recombines TRBV9 with TRBJ2-1; 10 bases are a match to TRBD2. CDR1 is SGDLS, CDR2 YYNGEE, per germline. This CDR3 has 15 residues. V lost 2 bases, J lost 3 bases, and 2 bases stayed unmatched. The CDR3 region has the DNA TGTGCCAGCAGCGTCCGACTAGCGGGCTACAATGAGCAGTTCTTC. Protein sequence: CASSVRLAGYNEQFF.

The V and J genes are TRBV6-6 and TRBJ1-1; D is unclear. Germline CDR1 is MNHNY and CDR2 is SVGAGI (reference sequence). Trimming pared 6 bases from V and 4 bases from J, leaving 12 bases between. The CDR3 runs to 13 residues. The CDR3 DNA is TGTGCCAGCAGCCAAGGGTTCGGCACTGAAGCTTTCTTT. Translating gives CASSQGFGTEAFF.

The chain uses TRBV29-1 and TRBJ2-5, with 7 nucleotides matching TRBD2. Unmatched junction bases numbered 7, after V lost 8 bases and J lost 4 bases. The CDR3 covers 12 residues. Germline-derived CDR1 and CDR2 are SQVTM and ANQGSEA. DNA of the CDR3: TGCAGCTTGTCGGGGGGAGGAGAGACCCAGTACTTC. Translating gives CSLSGGGETQYF.

This clone has just a few counts. CDR3 in DNA: TGCGCCAGCAGTGAGAATAGCGGGTCCCCCTACAATGAGCAGTTCTTC. It translates to CASSENSGSPYNEQFF. This chain connects TRBV10-1 to TRBJ2-1, with 7 bases matching TRBD2. The J segment lost 2 bases and the V segment lost 2 bases, leaving 6 bases of the junction unmatched. CDR3 length: 16 residues. Germline loops: CDR1 WNHNN, CDR2 SYGVQD (reference sequence).

The rearrangement links TRBV29-1 to TRBJ2-2, with D unresolved. Germline loops: CDR1 SQVTM, CDR2 ANQGSEA. The CDR3 is 12 amino acids. V was pared by 7 bases and J by 4 bases, with 10 bases between. CDR3 protein: CSARWGTGELFF. In nucleotides, the CDR3 is TGCAGCGCTAGGTGGGGCACCGGGGAGCTGTTTTTT.

In this sample, this clone turned up a few times. The chain employs TRBV18 and TRBJ1-3; 7 bases map to TRBD1. The CDR3 runs 18 residues. J was trimmed by 0 bases and V by 4 bases; bases with no gene match: 12. The germline V gene encodes CDR1 KGHSH and CDR2 LQKENI. The CDR3 nucleotides are TGTGCCAGCTCACTTAATGCGGACAGGAGAACCTCTGGAAACACCATATATTTT. It yields the protein CASSLNADRRTSGNTIYF.

Only a few counts were recorded for this clone. The J gene is TRBJ2-1, the V gene TRBV29-1; D possibly corresponds to TRBD2 (6 bases). CDR1 SQVTM and CDR2 ANQGSEA come from the germline V gene. This CDR3 is 11 amino acids long. Trimming left V 3 bases short and J 9 bases short, with 9 bases between. The CDR3 DNA follows: TGCAGCGTTGACGGGGGAGTTGAGCAGTTCTTC. Amino acid sequence: CSVDGGVEQFF.

The V gene is TRBV4-1, the J gene TRBJ2-2; 7 bases match TRBD1. Germline CDR1 is MGHRA and CDR2 is YSYEKL. The trim removed 3 bases at V and 7 bases at J, leaving 8 bases unmatched. This CDR3 region has 15 residues. CDR3 coding DNA: TGCGCCAGCAGCCATCCCGACAGGGCGGTCGGGGAGCTGTTTTTT. This codes for CASSHPDRAVGELFF.

V is TRBV29-1 and J is TRBJ2-7; 15 nucleotides match TRBD2. The CDR3 runs 15 residues. The V gene end was trimmed by 7 bases and the J gene end by 7 bases; junction bases not matched to a gene: 11. Germline CDR1 SQVTM, CDR2 ANQGSEA. Here the CDR3 DNA reads TGCAGCGCGATAAAGGGACTAGCGGGAGGTGAGGAGCAGTACTTC. This sequence encodes CSAIKGLAGGEEQYF.

The chain uses TRBV7-9 and TRBJ1-2; D gene unclear. Germline assignment: CDR1 SEHNR and CDR2 FQNEAQ (reference sequence). The CDR3 length is 14 residues. Trimming cost V 5 bases and J 7 bases, with 17 bases left between them. CDR3 sequence reads: CASSRPLELSGYTF. DNA for the CDR3: TGTGCCAGCAGCCGCCCCTTGGAGCTTTCTGGCTACACCTTC.

The gene calls are TRBV29-1 and TRBJ2-5, with TRBD2 matching 7 bases. This CDR3 has 16 amino acids. The junction had 16 bases not matched to a gene; V was cut back by 7 bases and J by 2 bases. CDR1 and CDR2 from the germline V gene are SQVTM and ANQGSEA. The CDR3 sequence is CSAPRAASGNQETQYF. CDR3 DNA sequence: TGCAGCGCCCCTCGGGCGGCTAGCGGAAATCAAGAGACCCAGTACTTC.